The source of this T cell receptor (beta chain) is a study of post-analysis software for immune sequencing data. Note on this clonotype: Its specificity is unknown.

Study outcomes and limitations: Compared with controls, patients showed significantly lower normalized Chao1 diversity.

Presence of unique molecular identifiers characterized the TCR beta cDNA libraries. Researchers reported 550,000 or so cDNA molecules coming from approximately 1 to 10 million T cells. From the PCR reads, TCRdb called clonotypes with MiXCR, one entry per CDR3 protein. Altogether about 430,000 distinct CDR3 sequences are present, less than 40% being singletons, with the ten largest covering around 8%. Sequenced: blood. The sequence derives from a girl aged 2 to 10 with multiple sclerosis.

The CDR3 spells CSVSGTAGDQPQHF. The CDR3 region has the DNA TGCAGCGTCTCCGGGACAGCCGGAGATCAGCCCCAGCATTTT. The chain couples TRBV29-1 to TRBJ1-5; 7 positions match TRBD1. Germline V gene data show CDR1 as SQVTM and CDR2 as ANQGSEA. Trimming cost V 6 bases and J 5 bases; bases outside gene matches: 10. The CDR3 runs 14 residues.